This T cell receptor (beta chain) appears in the sequencing data of a study of T cells in Graves' hyperthyroidism and ophthalmopathy (dated by TCRdb to between 2019 and 2020). Study-level background: Peripheral blood samples were taken at initial diagnosis, before any treatment was given. TCR V-J signatures able to tell the groups apart were searched for in a discovery cohort of 90 to 100 patients, of whom about 40 had Graves' ophthalmopathy and 55 to 65 had stable Graves' hyperthyroidism. TCR Vbeta CDR3 sequencing of 135 peripheral blood samples (about 45 ophthalmopathy, 75 or so hyperthyroidism and roughly 17 progressor patients) is reported in the paper. Once sampling was done, hyperthyroidism patients were given methimazole at a starting dose of 30 mg daily, whereas ophthalmopathy patients were given high-dose intravenous methylprednisolone. The roughly 100 discovery patients were randomly divided into training and test sets at a 7:3 ratio. Whether ophthalmopathy could be predicted prospectively was tested in an independent validation cohort made up of 18 to 20 hyperthyroidism patients plus 17 patients who later progressed to ophthalmopathy. In six Graves' hyperthyroidism patients, the study also compared T-cell repertoires from thyroid tissue with T-cell repertoires from blood. Findings and caveats that apply to the study as a whole: Most expanded thyroid clonotypes (frequency above 0.001) were also detected in blood, suggesting blood repertoires may reflect thyroid immune responses. In validation, the model predicted progression to ophthalmopathy a median of about 5.9 months before onset, with about 70% sensitivity and around 76% specificity. A model built on a 13 V-J signature distinguished ophthalmopathy from stable hyperthyroidism, reaching roughly 88% sensitivity and under 84% specificity in cross-validation and 80%/75% in testing. No statistical method was used to set the sample size in advance, and investigators knew the group allocation.

The TCR beta CDR3 regions were amplified from RNA transcripts. The first round of RT-PCR for the TCR CDR3 was performed with the HTBI primer set and the Qiagen OneStep RT-PCR kit. A second multiplex PCR round built the libraries, followed by size selection and purification. Paired-end sequencing of the libraries was performed with 100 bp reads on an Illumina HiSeq2000. The original methods were these. SOAPnuke was used to process the raw data, throwing out any read that contained adapters or uncalled bases, had a mean Phred below 15, or lacked an exact constant-primer or identifier match. COPE v1.2.5 was used to merge high-quality paired reads, and clonotypes were defined as unique nucleotide sequences. Clonotypes were aligned to IMGT TRBV, TRBD and TRBJ reference segments using MiTCR v1.1. The analysis included only V-J combinations with a frequency above 0.0001, which together covered more than 98% of the repertoires. The TCS score was defined as the ratio of F50 (clonal expansion) to E x V (chaos), calculated using BLOSUM62-based TCRdist between CDR3 peptides within each V-J. Welch's t-statistics and random forest reduced 500 to 550 V-J features to 13, which were used in a naive Bayes classifier (R e1071). TCRdb reprocessing: public reads trimmed at Q25 with fastp, clones called with MiXCR, in-frame beta chains kept. Each CDR3 protein appears once, grouped with its most common genes and DNA. For this entry, the V and J calls and clone size follow TCRdb and not the study's own pipeline. A total of around 450,000 distinct CDR3 sequences appear in this sample, roughly an eighth of them only once. The biggest ten clones account for about 5% of the sample.

CDR1 and CDR2 (MNHNS, SASEGT) derive from the germline V gene. Trimming takes 4 bases off V and 4 bases off J; junction bases not matched to a gene: 5. Measured from the cysteine to the phenylalanine, the CDR3 is 15 residues long. Only the CDR3 part of the read is kept: 45 bases, read in frame from the first base. In this sample, this clonotype turned up a few times. No antigen is known for it. Base qualities are not recorded, but no much larger clone differs from it by a single base. Stable Graves' hyperthyroidism was defined as no progression to ophthalmopathy during 18 months of follow-up. The hyperthyroidism patients were between 18 and 65 years old and newly diagnosed, with a disease duration of less than 2 months. Any patient with an uncontrolled infection, another autoimmune disease, pregnancy or lactation was excluded. Diagnoses relied on clinical symptoms, serum thyroxine and TRAb, thyroid ultrasound and orbital computed tomography. PBMCs were isolated from about 10 ml of fresh peripheral blood by Ficoll-Paque density gradient centrifugation. Trizol reagent was used to extract total RNA, and RNA quality was then checked on an Agilent 2100 Bioanalyzer.

The receptor was derived from a woman aged 18-29 years with Graves' hyperthyroidism. Sequencing used blood. The chain employs TRBV6-1 and TRBJ2-1; the central 9 bases match TRBD2. In nucleotides, the sequence is TGTGCCAGCAGTGTAGCGGGAGAGCCTTACAATGAGCAGTTCTTC. This gives the protein CASSVAGEPYNEQFF.